This T cell receptor beta chain appears in the sequencing data of a study of T-cell reconstitution after alpha-beta-depleted transplantation in children listed by TCRdb under 2016. Background for the entire study: Using TCR repertoire profiling, the study followed T-cell immune reconstitution in a quantitative way in children after TCRalphabeta/CD19-depleted allogeneic hematopoietic cell transplantation.

The CDR3 contains 14 residues, cysteine and phenylalanine counted. Left in the record is the CDR3 DNA by itself, 42 bases read in frame from the first base. The germline V gene supplies CDR1 LGHNA and CDR2 YNFKEQ. Deletion took 5 bases off V and 3 bases off J, with a span of 13 bases between the germline ends. The library was built by means of PCR. Data came from an Illumina HiSeq 2500. TCR library preparation used molecular barcoding, with unique molecular identifiers applied to normalize quantification of the TCRbeta repertoire. The public reads were reanalyzed by TCRdb: fastp trimming at Q25, MiXCR alignment, in-frame beta chains only. A single entry per CDR3 protein holds the most common genes and DNA from its merged rows. Here the sample has 110,000 or so distinct CDR3 sequences; about 6% occur a single time. Of the sample, about 23% is held by the ten largest clones. What the authors observed across the whole study: The apparently early recovery of alphabetaT-cell counts about two months after transplant reportedly depended on only several hundred rapidly expanded clones that came from non-depleted graft cells. Over subsequent months, a decline in hyperexpanded clone frequencies was noted, and after one year, T-cell counts and TCRbeta diversity were mostly ascribed to newly produced T cells. In some patients, high TCRbeta diversity at day 60 was attributed to recipient T cells and intrathymic progenitors that had survived conditioning.

Many counts were recorded for this clonotype. It has no known antigen specificity. Base qualities are missing; no much larger clone stands one base away. The treatment or condition label here, explained by the study, means: allogeneic hematopoietic cell transplantation with graft depleted of TCRalphabeta T cells and CD19 B cells. TCRalphabeta/CD19-depleted allogeneic hematopoietic cell grafts were given to the transplant recipients, all of whom were children. The source of this sequence is a male patient aged 2 to 10 who had a stem cell transplant for acute lymphoblastic leukemia, so the T cells may come from the graft donor. The chain was built from TRBV4-2 and TRBJ2-5; matching of 5 bases hints at TRBD2 as the D gene. This material consisted of PBMCs, mostly from graft donor cells, taken 360 days after TCRalphabeta/CD19-depleted stem cell transplant. The CDR3 sequence is CASSRERREETQYF. The sequenced DNA is TGTGCCAGCAGCAGGGAGCGACGGGAAGAGACCCAGTACTTC.